This T cell receptor beta chain was sequenced in a study of T cell changes during pregnancy in multiple sclerosis. Using immunoSEQ multiplex PCR, the repertoire was profiled, and TCRdb retains in-frame clones only, with some absent. The table records roughly 16,000 clones, 70% to 90% of them present only once. The source was CD8+ T cells from peripheral blood mononuclear cells, collected after pregnancy. The source is a female donor in good health, enrolled as a control in a pregnancy study.

The CDR3 loop reads CASSERRGYQETQYF. CDR3 sequence (DNA): TGTGCCAGCAGTGAACGGCGGGGGTACCAAGAGACCCAGTACTTC. The chain uses TRBV2 and TRBJ2-5, with 7 positions matching TRBD2. Looked up from germline, CDR1 is SNHLY and CDR2 is FYNNEI. This CDR3 spans 15 amino acids. Germline trimming cut 2 bases from V and 0 bases from J; bases unmatched to any gene: 3. Supplemented by reference TRBV2 and TRBJ2-5, the full variable domain reads EPEVTQTPSHQVTQMGQEVILRCVPISNHLYFYWYRQILGQKVEFLVSFYNNEISEKSEIFDDQFSVERPDGSNFTLKIRSTKLEDSAMYFCASSERRGYQETQYFGPGTRLLVL.